These 10 T cell receptor beta chains were all obtained from the same sample, sequenced in a study of cytomegalovirus exposure and HLA in healthy donors. PCR amplification relied on 60 Vbeta primers (plus 13 Jbeta primers). TCRdb's copy holds only in-frame clones and misses some; the assay was immunoSEQ multiplex PCR. The data show around 190,000 clones, around 77% seen once. Sequencing was performed on PBMCs. Receptors were obtained from a woman younger than 30 in good health and CMV-seronegative.

The chain has TRBV10-2 and TRBJ2-5; D might be TRBD2 (6 bases). V was trimmed by 10 bases and J by 3 bases, leaving 12 bases between them. The germline CDR1 and CDR2 sequences are WSHSY and SAAADI. The CDR3 is made up of 12 amino acids. The CDR3 reads CATLGEEETQYF. The CDR3 DNA follows: TGCGCCACCCTAGGGGAGGAAGAGACCCAGTACTTC.

CDR3 sequence reads: CASSRDRDPEKLFF. CDR3 sequence (DNA): TGTGCCAGCAGCAGGGACAGGGATCCTGAAAAACTGTTTTTT. This chain links TRBV6-5 with TRBJ1-4; 9 bases are shared with TRBD1. This CDR3 contains 14 residues. The V gene end was trimmed by 6 bases and the J gene end by 7 bases; junction bases not matched to a gene: 6. Germline loops: CDR1 MNHEY, CDR2 SVGAGI.

This chain joins TRBV30 and TRBJ1-5; 7 nucleotides line up with TRBD1. From germline, CDR1 is GTSNPN and CDR2 SVGIG (reference sequence). J was trimmed by 3 bases and V by 8 bases; bases with no gene match: 4. The CDR3 has 12 amino acids. CDR3 amino acids: CAGGQDNQPQHF. CDR3 bases: TGTGCCGGAGGACAGGACAATCAGCCCCAGCATTTT.

This chain uses TRBV4-2 with TRBJ2-1, with 11 bases identical to TRBD2. CDR1 is LGHNA and CDR2 is YNFKEQ in the germline V gene. Unmatched junction bases numbered 6, after V lost 1 base and J lost 4 bases. The CDR3 has 17 amino acids. CDR3 in DNA: TGTGCCAGCAGCCAAGGCACTAGCGGGGGCCGATACAATGAGCAGTTCTTC. Its translation: CASSQGTSGGRYNEQFF.

V and J are TRBV6-5 and TRBJ1-5; the D gene is possibly TRBD1 (6 bases). CDR3 length equals 13 residues. Trimming removed 5 bases at V and 4 bases at J, with 9 bases between. In germline, CDR1 is MNHEY, CDR2 SVGAGI. CDR3 coding DNA: TGTGCCAGCAGTATGACAGGAAATCAGCCCCAGCATTTT. Amino acids: CASSMTGNQPQHF.

The V gene is TRBV19, the J gene TRBJ1-4; no firm D call. V lost 5 bases and J lost 3, with 13 bases in between. The CDR3 sequence is 15 residues long. Germline CDR1 reads LNHDA; CDR2 reads SQIVND (reference sequence). Written as DNA, the CDR3 is TGTGCCAGTAGTTCTCCCGGGAGTTCTAATGAAAAACTGTTTTTT. As protein: CASSSPGSSNEKLFF.

The rearrangement uses TRBV11-1 and TRBJ1-2; a possible D gene is TRBD1 (6 bases). Germline V gives CDR1 SGHAT, CDR2 FQDESV (reference sequence). This CDR3 has 14 residues. V was trimmed by 5 bases and J by 1 base, leaving 11 bases between them. CDR3 residues: CASSGQLGNYGYTF. In DNA form, the CDR3 reads TGTGCCAGCAGCGGACAGTTGGGTAACTATGGCTACACCTTC.

The sample holds a few counts of this clone. The J gene is TRBJ1-2, the V gene TRBV5-4; 8 bases align to TRBD1. V shed 4 bases, J shed 2 bases, and the junction held 7 bases outside the gene matches. This CDR3 is built from 15 residues. CDR1 and CDR2 from the germline V gene are SGHNT and YYREEE (reference sequence). CDR3 in DNA: TGTGCCAGCAGCCTACAGGGGGGAGACAACTATGGCTACACCTTC. Protein sequence: CASSLQGGDNYGYTF.

The chain combines TRBV11-2 with TRBJ1-2; 10 bases agree with TRBD1. The CDR3 length is 14 residues. CDR1 is SGHAT, CDR2 FQNNGV, per germline. With V trimmed by 1 base and J by 5 bases, 1 base remained unmatched. The CDR3 spells CASSLGTGGYGYTF. As DNA, the CDR3 is TGTGCCAGCAGCTTAGGGACAGGGGGGTATGGCTACACCTTC.

The chain's CDR3 is CASSDLPPGEQFF. The CDR3 DNA sequence: TGTGCCAGCAGCGATCTCCCCCCCGGTGAGCAGTTCTTC. The rearrangement uses TRBV7-3 and TRBJ2-1; D remains unclear. The germline gives CDR1 SGHTA, CDR2 FQGTGA. There are 13 residues in the CDR3. V lost 5 bases and J lost 9, with 14 bases in between.